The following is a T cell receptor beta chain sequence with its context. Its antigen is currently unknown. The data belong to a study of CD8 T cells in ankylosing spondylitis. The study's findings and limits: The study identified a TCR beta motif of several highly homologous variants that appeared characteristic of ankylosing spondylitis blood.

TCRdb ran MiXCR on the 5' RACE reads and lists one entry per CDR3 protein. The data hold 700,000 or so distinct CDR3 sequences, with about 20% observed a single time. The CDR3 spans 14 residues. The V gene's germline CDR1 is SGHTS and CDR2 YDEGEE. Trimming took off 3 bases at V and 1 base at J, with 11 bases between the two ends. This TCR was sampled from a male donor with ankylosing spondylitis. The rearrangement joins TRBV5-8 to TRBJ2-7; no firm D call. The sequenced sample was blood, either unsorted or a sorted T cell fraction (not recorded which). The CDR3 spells CASSWVRTSYEQYF. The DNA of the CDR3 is TGTGCCAGCAGCTGGGTGCGTACGTCCTACGAGCAGTACTTC.